Below are 5 T cell receptor beta chains sequenced from a single sample in a study of tissue T cells after allogeneic stem cell transplantation. Generated by immunoSEQ multiplex PCR, the TCRdb table keeps only in-frame clones and is missing some. The repertoire consists of about 8,300 clones, with around half occurring once and the leading ten covering 7.1%. Time point here: mouse harvest day 7 after allogeneic transplant. The graft held 10^6 splenic CD5+ T cells and 10^7 T-cell-depleted bone marrow cells. The sample taken for sequencing was gut tissue. These receptors were obtained from a female BALB/c mouse given C57BL/6 T cells with graft-versus-host disease after an allogeneic hematopoietic cell transplant.

Only a few counts were recorded for this clone. All gene names here are mouse names. The read is 1 residue too short to cover the CDR3 end, so that end is filled in from the germline J gene. The gene calls are TRBV17 and TRBJ2-2, with TRBD1 matching over 12 bases. Germline loops: CDR1 MNHDT, CDR2 YYDKIL. V lost 6 bases and J lost 3; bases outside the gene matches: 5. The CDR3 is made up of 16 amino acids. The CDR3 protein is CASRAGQGADTGQLYF. The DNA read from the CDR3 is TGTGCTAGCAGGGCGGGACAGGGGGCTGACACCGGGCAGCTCTAC.

The sample holds a few counts of this clone. Here the gene names and germline are mouse. The read gets to within 1 residue of the CDR3 end, and the germline J gene fills in the rest. The chain couples TRBV1 to TRBJ2-5; possibly TRBD2 for D (5 bases). CDR1 NSQYPW and CDR2 LRSPGD come from the germline V gene (reference sequence). Trimming pared 2 bases from V and 1 base from J, leaving 16 bases between. This CDR3 comprises 17 residues. CDR3 DNA (partial): TGCACCTGCAGTGCAAGATCAGGCTGGGTCCACCAAGACACCCAGTAC. This translates into CTCSARSGWVHQDTQY. The whole CDR3 protein reads CTCSARSGWVHQDTQYF.

Concerning this clone itself: The gene names given are mouse names. The read comes to an end 1 residue before the CDR3 does, leaving the germline J gene to fill in the end. The chain links TRBV3 to TRBJ2-2, with TRBD2 identical over 10 bases. Germline values: CDR1 SNHLY, CDR2 FYNGKV (reference sequence). The CDR3 totals 13 residues. V shed 6 bases, J shed 6 bases, and the junction held 1 base outside the gene matches. CDR3 sequence: CASRLGGPGQLYF. The covered CDR3 bases are TGTGCCAGCAGGCTGGGGGGGCCCGGGCAGCTCTAC.

Only a few counts were recorded for this clone. Genes here carry mouse names. The sequence runs out 1 residue before the end of the CDR3; the remainder is reconstructed from the germline J gene. The V and J genes are TRBV15 and TRBJ2-7; the match to TRBD2 covers 10 bases. The CDR3 loop spans 13 amino acids. After removal of 5 bases from V and 7 bases from J, the junction contained 5 bases not matched to a gene. Germline CDR1 is SGHND and CDR2 is FRSKSL. The sequenced CDR3 bases are TGTGCCAGCAGTCGACTGGGGGGTGGGGAACAGTAC. Protein: CASSRLGGGEQY. In full, the CDR3 is CASSRLGGGEQYF.

On this clone: The listed genes are named as in mouse. The missing CDR3 end, 1 residue past where the read stops, is filled in from the germline J gene. This rearrangement joins TRBV29 to TRBJ2-2; possible D gene TRBD1, 5 bases. Per the germline V gene, CDR1 is MSHET and CDR2 is SYDVDS. Trimming pared 6 bases from V and 0 bases from J, leaving 8 bases between. CDR3 length equals 14 residues. Partial CDR3 DNA: TGTGCTAGCAGCGGACATGCAAACACCGGGCAGCTCTAC. It yields the protein CASSGHANTGQLY. The whole CDR3 is CASSGHANTGQLYF.